These T cell receptor beta chains were read from a single sample in a study of T cell repertoires in cytomegalovirus infection. TCRdb reprocessed the reads with MiXCR, giving one entry per CDR3 protein. Of hundreds of thousands of distinct CDR3 sequences in the sample, around 32% were seen once. What these receptors recognize is not known. Here the sequenced sample was cultured PBMCs, taken from culture after CMV antigen stimulation. Receptor source: a human donor in good health (CMV status not recorded). Some clones in this sample may be carry-over from other donors' samples. Both conserved end residues are part of each CDR3. Expanded clones get a size class; other rows say once, few or many, or leave the size out.

TRBJ1-5,TRBV4-1,.,CASSQNRGGQPQHF
TRBJ1-1,TRBV7-9,many,CASTLLMNTEAFF
TRBJ2-6,TRBV7-2,many,CASSYRGYVGGNSGANVLTF
TRBJ2-7,TRBV20-1,.,CSATVRGEQYF
TRBJ2-1,TRBV12-3/TRBV12-4,.,CASPRGATRNEQFF
TRBJ2-7,TRBV20-1,.,CSYTVAYEQYF
TRBJ1-5,TRBV12-3/TRBV12-4,.,CASRRDGSSNQPQHF
TRBJ2-7,TRBV10-2,few,CASSPSSGAYEQYF
TRBJ2-7,TRBV2,.,CASSQNRGSFYEQYF
TRBJ1-5,TRBV7-2,many,CASSQQGTYSNQPQHF
TRBJ2-2,TRBV7-2,.,CASSFPGGRELFF
TRBJ1-5,TRBV19,.,CASSISYWGEGNQPQHF
TRBJ2-1,TRBV7-2,many,CASSFLGGPYNEQFF
TRBJ1-1,TRBV30,.,CAWRKMNTEAFF
TRBJ2-5,TRBV19,once,CASSIVGTGMETQYF
TRBJ1-4,TRBV7-6,few,CATSLGTGNEKLFF
TRBJ2-3,TRBV20-1,.,CSASDTGTSGGFFTDTQYF
TRBJ2-1,TRBV7-6,.,CASSLPLGTTYNEQFF
TRBJ2-5,TRBV7-9,.,CASSLAGGTPGRETQYF
TRBJ1-3,TRBV7-2,many,CASSRGKHTSGNTIYF
TRBJ2-1,TRBV10-3,.,CAISEEAGAYNEQFF
TRBJ2-7,TRBV7-7,.,CASSIRRADRRLYEQYF
TRBJ2-7,TRBV12-5,few,CASGLAHRGSEQYF
TRBJ2-1,TRBV20-1,few,CSANKKDPDNEQFF
TRBJ2-5,TRBV7-2,many,CASSIRQGGQETQYF
TRBJ1-1,TRBV20-1,.,CSALGQKPEAFF
TRBJ2-5,TRBV3-1,.,CASSPPGADRETQYF
TRBJ2-7,TRBV7-3,.,CASSSQGAWGEQYF
TRBJ2-1,TRBV7-9,.,CASSLVASGFYNEQFF
TRBJ2-3,TRBV6-1,.,CASSSPGGDTQYF
TRBJ2-3,TRBV27,.,CASSAFRGHGTQYF
TRBJ2-7,TRBV6-2/TRBV6-3,few,CASSSSGYSYEQYF
TRBJ2-6,TRBV12-3/TRBV12-4,few,CASSPGGGYFRDRDSGANVLTF
TRBJ2-1,TRBV7-9,few,CASTTLAEDNEQFF
TRBJ2-3,TRBV7-9,few,CATAGTRIRDTQYF
TRBJ1-3,TRBV7-2,many,CASSLGGAGNTIYF
TRBJ2-7,TRBV19,few,CASSISDSIHEQYF
TRBJ2-1,TRBV19,.,CASSIDLLERSYNEQFF
TRBJ1-5,TRBV12-3/TRBV12-4,few,CASSFTRDQPQHF
TRBJ2-3,TRBV20-1,once,CSADRGLDTQYF
TRBJ1-4,TRBV12-3/TRBV12-4,once,CASSFVPVYEKLFF
TRBJ2-7,TRBV9,.,CASSPHGGNGSDEQYF
TRBJ2-7,TRBV27,few,CASSSPRQGLRYEQYF
TRBJ2-5,TRBV28,many,CASSILTGEETQYF